The clone carrying this TCR beta chain turned up a few times. Separate cDNA molecules received unique molecular identifiers, which the library attached to them. Original data processing: Samples contained a median of roughly 100,000 TCRs, with a range of 23,224 to 690,600. Via MiXCR, TCRdb re-called the RACE reads, giving one row per CDR3 protein. TCRdb's processing, not the authors' own work, is the source of the V and J calls. Of about 89,000 distinct CDR3 sequences in the sample, about 10% were seen once. The CDR3 is 13 residues long. V dropped 5 bases and J dropped 3; count of bases not matched to a gene: 4. From germline, CDR1 is DFQATT and CDR2 SNEGSKA (reference sequence). The time point was: patch test 2, 6 weeks after DPC sensitization. As for treatment: therapeutic diphenylcyclopropenone sensitization with weekly scalp DPC. The sample originates from a study of human T cells and chemical hapten exposure. Study details: Chiefly female patients presented with alopecia areata, totalis or universalis. Small pooled library volume differences chiefly drove per-sample TCR yield variation.

Material: whole blood, obtained in connection with sensitization to the hapten diphenylcyclopropenone (DPC). The rearrangement links TRBV20-1 to TRBJ2-3; TRBD1 matches 8 bases. The clonotype comes from a man in his forties with alopecia areata. Some clones in this sample may be carry-over from other donors' samples. The CDR3 DNA reads TGCAGTGCTTGGACAGGGAGAACAGATACGCAGTATTTT. Its translation is CSAWTGRTDTQYF.